Here is one T cell receptor beta chain with its context. This record comes from a study of blood T cell repertoires in COVID-19. Using immunoSEQ multiplex PCR, the repertoire was profiled, and TCRdb retains in-frame clones only, with some absent. The sample has 270,000 or so clones, approximately 92% seen once. The receptor comes from a woman between 40 and 50 years old who had recovered from COVID-19. The sample was peripheral blood.

The CDR3 spells CASSQDGTGGTEAFF. CDR3 nucleotide sequence: TGCGCCAGCAGCCAAGATGGGACAGGGGGAACTGAAGCTTTCTTT. The chain couples TRBV4-1 to TRBJ1-1; 11 bases match TRBD1. The CDR3 contains 15 residues. CDR1 and CDR2 from the germline V gene are MGHRA and YSYEKL. V lost 0 bases and J lost 5; bases outside the gene matches: 2.